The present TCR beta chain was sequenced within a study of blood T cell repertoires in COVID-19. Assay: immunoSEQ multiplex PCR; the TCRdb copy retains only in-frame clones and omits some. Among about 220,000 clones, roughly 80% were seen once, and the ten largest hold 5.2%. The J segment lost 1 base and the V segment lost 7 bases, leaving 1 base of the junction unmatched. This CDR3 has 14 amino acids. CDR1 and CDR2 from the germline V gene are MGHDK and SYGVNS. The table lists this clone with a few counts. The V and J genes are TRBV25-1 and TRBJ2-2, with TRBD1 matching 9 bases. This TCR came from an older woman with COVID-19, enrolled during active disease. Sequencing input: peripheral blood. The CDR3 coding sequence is TGTGCCAGCACGGGACAGGGGAACACCGGGGAGCTGTTTTTT. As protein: CASTGQGNTGELFF.